The 20 T cell receptor beta chains listed next were all sequenced from one sample in a study of blood T cell repertoires in COVID-19. Sequencing used immunoSEQ multiplex PCR; TCRdb keeps in-frame clones, though not all of them. The sample has around 380,000 clones, more than 70% seen once. The material sequenced was PBMCs or T cells enriched from blood (not recorded which). The source of these receptors is a man aged 25-45 years who had recovered from COVID-19.

The chain couples TRBV11-3 to TRBJ2-2; tentative D call: TRBD1 (5 bases). The germline gives CDR1 SGHNT, CDR2 YENEEA. The ends were cut back, 3 bases at V and 1 base at J, with 9 bases in the middle. The CDR3 consists of 15 residues. The CDR3 here is CASSFSGKNTGELFF. The CDR3 nucleotides are TGTGCCAGCAGCTTCTCAGGGAAGAACACCGGGGAGCTGTTTTTT. Full variable domain (remainder filled in from reference TRBV11-3 and TRBJ2-2): EAGVVQSPRYKIIEKKQPVAFWCNPISGHNTLYWYLQNLGQGPELLIRYENEEAVDDSQLPKDRFSAERLKGVDSTLKIQPAELGDSAVYLCASSFSGKNTGELFFGEGSRLTVL.

This chain joins TRBV30 and TRBJ2-1; TRBD1 is a possible D gene (6 bases). The CDR3 is 13 residues long. The germline V gene has CDR1 GTSNPN and CDR2 SVGIG (reference sequence). V lost 5 bases, J lost 4 bases, and 12 bases lay in between. This CDR3 is CAWQGFQYNEQFF. In DNA form, the CDR3 reads TGTGCCTGGCAGGGGTTTCAATACAATGAGCAGTTCTTC. Full variable domain (missing parts from reference TRBV30 and TRBJ2-1): SQTIHQWPATLVQPVGSPLSLECTVEGTSNPNLYWYRQAAGRGLQLLFYSVGIGQISSEVPQNLSASRPQDRQFILSSKKLLLSDSGFYLCAWQGFQYNEQFFGPGTRLTVL.

This chain links TRBV6-5 with TRBJ1-2, with a possible D match to TRBD1 (5 bases). This CDR3 comprises 13 residues. V lost 8 bases and J lost 5, with 15 bases in between. CDR1 is MNHEY, CDR2 SVGAGI, per germline. The CDR3 DNA sequence: TGTGCCAGCTACGGGGGAGCGGGGTATGGCTACACCTTC. It is translated as CASYGGAGYGYTF.

The chain joins TRBV6-5 to TRBJ1-1, with TRBD1 identical over 10 bases. Germline assignment: CDR1 MNHEY and CDR2 SVGAGI. The CDR3 is 13 amino acids. V lost 7 bases to trimming and J lost 4 bases; unmatched junction nucleotides: 3. Here the CDR3 reads CASTRTGGTEAFF. The CDR3 nucleotides read TGTGCCAGCACCCGGACAGGGGGCACTGAAGCTTTCTTT.

The V call is TRBV7-9, the J call TRBJ2-7; TRBD2 might be the D (5 bases). The CDR3 runs to 13 residues. V lost 6 bases and J 2 bases, leaving 11 bases between the germline ends. The germline gives CDR1 SEHNR, CDR2 FQNEAQ (reference sequence). The CDR3 DNA sequence: TGTGCCAGCAGGGGGAGTAGCCCCTACGAGCAGTACTTC. This sequence encodes CASRGSSPYEQYF.

The CDR3 reads CASSSPRGYTF. The CDR3, as DNA: TGTGCCAGCAGTTCACCGCGTGGCTACACCTTC. This chain connects TRBV6-1 to TRBJ1-2; D unclear. The germline V gene has CDR1 MNHNS and CDR2 SASEGT. V shed 5 bases and J shed 7 bases, with 8 bases lying between them. This CDR3 region has 11 residues.

The genes are TRBV15 and TRBJ2-1; no clear D gene. Germline CDR1 LNHNV, CDR2 YYDKDF (reference sequence). V dropped 8 bases and J dropped 3 bases, with 5 bases sitting between them. CDR3 length: 11 amino acids. The chain's CDR3 is CATSSYNEQFF. The CDR3 DNA reads TGTGCCACCTCCAGCTACAATGAGCAGTTCTTC. Supplemented by reference TRBV15 and TRBJ2-1, the full variable domain reads DAMVIQNPRYQVTQFGKPVTLSCSQTLNHNVMYWYQQKSSQAPKLLFHYYDKDFNNEADTPDNFQSRRPNTSFCFLDIRSPGLGDTAMYLCATSSYNEQFFGPGTRLTVL.

About this clone: Within the sample, other DNA sequences also encode this same CDR3. This chain links TRBV7-2 with TRBJ1-2; TRBD1 aligns across 7 bases. This CDR3 comprises 13 residues. With 6 bases clipped from V and 3 bases from J, the junction kept 4 bases outside the gene matches. Germline CDR1 is SGHTA and CDR2 is FQGNSA. The CDR3 is CASSPDRDYGYTF. The DNA for the CDR3 is TGTGCCAGCAGTCCCGACAGGGACTATGGCTACACCTTC.

J is TRBJ2-2 and V is TRBV4-1; perhaps TRBD2 as D (6 bases). Trimming pared 4 bases from V and 2 bases from J, leaving 20 bases between. This CDR3 region has 18 residues. CDR1 is MGHRA and CDR2 is YSYEKL in the germline V gene. The CDR3 coding sequence is TGCGCCAGCAGCCTAAGTGCGGGGCTAGCGTTCAACACCGGGGAGCTGTTTTTT. Translating it yields CASSLSAGLAFNTGELFF.

The chain has TRBV6-7 and TRBJ1-5; possible D gene TRBD1, 6 bases. Being an ORF, TRBV6-7 has a function that is uncertain. Trimming shortened V by 11 bases and J by 4 bases, and 18 bases separated the two germline ends. This CDR3 has 14 amino acids. CDR3 in DNA: TGTGCCGTCACGGCAGGGACATATAATCAGCCCCAGCATTTT. Its protein product is CAVTAGTYNQPQHF.

In nucleotides, the CDR3 is TGTGCCAGCAGTTACGAGGGAGACTATGGCTACACCTTC. It translates to CASSYEGDYGYTF. This sequence joins TRBV6-5 and TRBJ1-2, with unresolved D. The CDR3 has 13 residues. The germline V and J ends were trimmed by 2 bases and 3 bases, with 7 bases remaining between them. Germline CDR1 reads MNHEY; CDR2 reads SVGAGI.

This chain uses TRBV9 with TRBJ1-1, with a possible D match to TRBD1 (5 bases). The CDR3 is 15 amino acids. CDR1 and CDR2 from the germline V gene are SGDLS and YYNGEE. Trimming cost V 4 bases and J 0 bases, with 13 bases left between them. The CDR3 protein is CASSPETAMNTEAFF. The CDR3 DNA sequence: TGTGCCAGCAGCCCAGAGACAGCTATGAACACTGAAGCTTTCTTT.

On this clone itself: The sample contains more than one DNA sequence encoding this CDR3. The chain links TRBV10-3 to TRBJ1-5; 10 nucleotides match TRBD1. In germline, CDR1 is ENHRY, CDR2 SYGVKD. The CDR3 length is 13 residues. The V segment lost 6 bases and the J segment 5 bases; nucleotides outside the gene matches: 1. Here the CDR3 DNA reads TGTGCCATCAGCGGGACAGGGGATCAGCCCCAGCATTTT. This gives the protein CAISGTGDQPQHF.

The V call is TRBV4-3, the J call TRBJ2-5; TRBD1 agrees at 12 bases. Germline V lookup: CDR1 LGHNA, CDR2 YSLEER. After removal of 1 base from V and 7 bases from J, the junction contained 7 bases not matched to a gene. The CDR3 consists of 16 residues. The CDR3 bases are TGCGCCAGCAGCCAAGTTGGGACAGGGGGCGCTGGGACCCAGTACTTC. It encodes CASSQVGTGGAGTQYF.

The chain joins TRBV7-2 to TRBJ1-2, with a weak D call TRBD1 (6 bases). Germline lookup yields CDR1 SGHTA and CDR2 FQGNSA. Trimming removed 2 bases from V and 6 bases from J, with 10 bases in between. The CDR3 totals 13 residues. The CDR3 coding sequence is TGTGCCAGCAGCTTACCCAACAGGGATGGCTACACCTTC. Protein product: CASSLPNRDGYTF.

In regard to this clone: Mismatch with germline at one junction end may stem from a read error. The chain links TRBV4-3 to TRBJ2-2; 11 positions match TRBD2. The CDR3 consists of 18 residues. From germline, CDR1 is LGHNA and CDR2 YSLEER. This chain's CDR3 is CASSQEVAGGPGSGELFF. DNA of the CDR3: TGCGCCAGCAGTCAAGAGGTAGCGGGGGGGCCAGGGTCCGGGGAGCTGTTTTTT.

The chain is built from TRBV6-2 or TRBV6-3 and TRBJ1-2; D call uncertain. The CDR3 loop spans 13 amino acids. Germline V gives CDR1 MNHEY, CDR2 SVGEGT. V shed 6 bases and J shed 4 bases, with 12 bases lying between them. CDR3 sequence: CASSRTGSYGYTF. The CDR3 bases are TGTGCCAGCAGCCGAACCGGTAGCTATGGCTACACCTTC.

This chain's CDR3 is CASSEDGGGAWTEQYF. Written as DNA, the CDR3 is TGTGCCAGCAGTGAAGACGGAGGGGGCGCCTGGACCGAGCAGTACTTC. V is TRBV6-1 and J is TRBJ2-7, with D possibly TRBD1 on 7 matching bases. V was clipped by 1 base and J by 6 bases, with 19 bases between them. CDR1 and CDR2 (germline): MNHNS, SASEGT. There are 16 residues in the CDR3.

This clone has a handful of counts. The chain joins TRBV7-8 to TRBJ2-1; 8 bases agree with TRBD1. The CDR3 contains 17 residues. V trimming: 1 base; J trimming: 9 bases; junction bases outside the gene matches: 14. CDR1 SGHVS and CDR2 FQNEAQ come from the germline V gene. The CDR3 loop is CASSLDRTGSSIGEQFF. The CDR3 DNA sequence: TGTGCCAGCAGCTTAGACCGGACAGGGTCTAGTATAGGTGAGCAGTTCTTC.

The rearrangement links TRBV7-9 to TRBJ2-7; D is undetermined. Germline values: CDR1 SEHNR, CDR2 FQNEAQ (reference sequence). This CDR3 has 13 amino acids. Trimming left V 1 base short and J 4 bases short, with 8 bases between. The CDR3 loop is CASSLETKYEQYF. The CDR3 DNA reads TGTGCCAGCAGCTTAGAAACAAAATACGAGCAGTACTTC.